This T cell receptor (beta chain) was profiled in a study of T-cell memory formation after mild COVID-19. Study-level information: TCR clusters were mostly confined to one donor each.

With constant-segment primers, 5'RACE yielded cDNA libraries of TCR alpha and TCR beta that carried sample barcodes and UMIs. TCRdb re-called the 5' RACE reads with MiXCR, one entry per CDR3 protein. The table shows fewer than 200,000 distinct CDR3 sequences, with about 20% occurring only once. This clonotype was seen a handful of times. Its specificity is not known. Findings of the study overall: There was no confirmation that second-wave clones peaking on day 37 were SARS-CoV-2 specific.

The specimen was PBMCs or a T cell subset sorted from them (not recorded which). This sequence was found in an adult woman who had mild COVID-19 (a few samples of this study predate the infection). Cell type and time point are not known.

The CDR3 sequence: CSVDGPRGTQYF. The DNA of the CDR3 is TGCAGCGTTGACGGGCCCCGAGGGACCCAGTACTTC. This sequence joins TRBV29-1 and TRBJ2-5; no definite D call. The V end was cut by 3 bases, the J end by 7 bases, with 12 bases between. Germline V gene sequence: CDR1 SQVTM, CDR2 ANQGSEA. CDR3 length equals 12 residues.